The sequence of this T cell receptor (beta chain) was determined in a study of radiation and T cells in renal cell carcinoma. Study-level findings and limits: From baseline, blood top tumor clonotypes peaked at 2 weeks post-radiation.

Notes on this clone: What it binds is not known.

Time point indicated: blood 2 weeks post-SBRT. Treatment indicated: 15 Gy SBRT to primary tumor, nephrectomy 4 weeks later. The protocol was immunoSEQ multiplex PCR, while the TCRdb copy is restricted to in-frame clones and leaves out a portion. The sample has some 120,000 clones, more than 80% seen once. This CDR3 region has 14 residues. Germline loops: CDR1 LGHNA, CDR2 YSLEER. V lost 0 bases, J lost 3 bases, and 8 bases lay in between. This specimen was blood, taken from a patient whose treatment included radiotherapy and nephrectomy. The chain combines TRBV4-3 with TRBJ1-2; D is perhaps TRBD1 (5 bases). The clonotype was recovered from a woman in her sixties with renal cell carcinoma. In nucleotides, the CDR3 is TGCGCCAGCAGCCAAGACCCGGGGGACTATGGCTACACCTTC. Translation: CASSQDPGDYGYTF.